This TCR beta chain was profiled in a study of persistence of HIV-infected CD4 T cells. The stimulus was lysate of CMV-infected fibroblasts, around 10 ug/mL. CD40L/CD69 double-negative CD45RO-high memory CD4+ T cells were collected. Anti-CD28/CD49d costimulation, CD40-blocking antibody and enfuvirtide were given to CD8-depleted PBMCs for 18 hours. This was the immunoSEQ version 4 assay in survey mode. Here immunoSEQ multiplex PCR was the method, and the copy in TCRdb shows in-frame clones only, minus some. The sample carries tens of thousands of clones, around 80% recorded once. Note on this clone: The antigen is not known.

This receptor was taken from an adult woman with HIV who was CMV-seropositive. Sample: CD4+ T cells sorted from PBMCs after approximately 18-hour stimulation, taken from a patient who received antiretroviral therapy.

CDR3 residues: CATEALQNTEAFF. The CDR3 nucleotides read TGTGCCACGGAAGCTCTTCAGAACACTGAAGCTTTCTTT. The rearrangement joins TRBV6-5 to TRBJ1-1; D is uncertain. The CDR3 is 13 amino acids. The germline V gene has CDR1 MNHEY and CDR2 SVGAGI. V was trimmed by 10 bases and J by 1 base, leaving 13 bases between them.